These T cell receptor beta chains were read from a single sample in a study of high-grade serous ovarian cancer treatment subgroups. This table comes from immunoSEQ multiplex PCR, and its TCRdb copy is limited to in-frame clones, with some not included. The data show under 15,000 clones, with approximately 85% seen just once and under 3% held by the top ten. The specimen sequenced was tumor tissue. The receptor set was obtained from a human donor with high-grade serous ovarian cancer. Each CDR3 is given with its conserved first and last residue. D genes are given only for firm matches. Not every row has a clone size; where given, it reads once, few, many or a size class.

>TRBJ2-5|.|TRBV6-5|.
CASSLTVQETQYF
TGTGCCAGCAGCCTGACAGTTCAAGAGACCCAGTACTTC
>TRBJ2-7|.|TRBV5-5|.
CASSSGPSSYEQYF
TGTGCCAGCAGCTCGGGGCCTAGCTCCTACGAGCAGTACTTC
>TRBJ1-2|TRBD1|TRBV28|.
CASNSGQDSRGGYTF
TGTGCCAGCAATTCGGGACAGGACTCCCGGGGGGGCTACACCTTC
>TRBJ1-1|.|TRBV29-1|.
CSVHRMMVPEAFF
TGCAGCGTCCATAGGATGATGGTTCCTGAAGCTTTCTTT
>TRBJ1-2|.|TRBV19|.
CASSELPSNYGYTF
TGTGCCAGTAGTGAACTGCCCTCTAACTATGGCTACACCTTC
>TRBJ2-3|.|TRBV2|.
CASSEDTTDTQYF
TGTGCCAGCAGTGAAGATACCACAGATACGCAGTATTTT
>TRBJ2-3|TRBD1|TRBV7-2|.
CASRSGTVRTDTQYF
TGTGCCAGCAGATCCGGGACAGTCCGCACAGATACGCAGTATTTT
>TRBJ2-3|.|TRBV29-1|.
CSVRFPSTDTQYF
TGCAGCGTTCGTTTCCCTAGCACAGATACGCAGTATTTT
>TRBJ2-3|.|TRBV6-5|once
CASSYSGLDTQYF
TGTGCCAGCAGTTACTCGGGACTAGATACGCAGTATTTT
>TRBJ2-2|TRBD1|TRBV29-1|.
CSAGTVNTGELFF
TGCAGCGCTGGGACAGTGAACACCGGGGAGCTGTTTTTT
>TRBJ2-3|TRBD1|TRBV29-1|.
CSGTGVGTDTQYF
TGCAGCGGTACAGGGGTTGGAACAGATACGCAGTATTTT
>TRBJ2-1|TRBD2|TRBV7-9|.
CASSQRLAVSDNEQFF
TGTGCCAGCAGCCAACGACTAGCTGTTTCCGACAATGAGCAGTTCTTC
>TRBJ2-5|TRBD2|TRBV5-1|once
CASSSATSGETQYF
TGCGCCAGCAGCTCCGCCACTAGCGGTGAGACCCAGTACTTC
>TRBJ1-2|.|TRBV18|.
CASSEQGVGGYTF
TGTGCCAGCTCGGAACAGGGTGTCGGTGGCTACACCTTC
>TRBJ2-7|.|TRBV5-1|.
CASSPGQEGLEQYF
TGCGCCAGCAGCCCAGGACAGGAGGGACTCGAGCAGTACTTC
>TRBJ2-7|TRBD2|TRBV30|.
CAWSVSGGAAYEQYF
TGTGCCTGGAGTGTCAGCGGGGGGGCCGCCTACGAGCAGTACTTC
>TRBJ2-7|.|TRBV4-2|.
CASSPRGTFLDEQYF
TGTGCCAGCAGCCCCCGGGGGACCTTTCTCGACGAGCAGTACTTC
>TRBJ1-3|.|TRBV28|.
CASSLGQAGNTIYF
TGTGCCAGCAGTTTAGGCCAGGCTGGAAACACCATATATTTT
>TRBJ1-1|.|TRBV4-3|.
CASSQGPFGAEAFF
TGCGCCAGCAGCCAAGGGCCATTCGGCGCTGAAGCTTTCTTT
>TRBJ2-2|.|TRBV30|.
CAWTRTGELFF
TGTGCCTGGACAAGGACCGGGGAGCTGTTTTTT
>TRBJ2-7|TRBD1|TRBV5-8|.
CASRQRTGGNEQYF
TGTGCCAGCAGACAACGGACAGGTGGCAACGAGCAGTACTTC
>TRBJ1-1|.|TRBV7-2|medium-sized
CASSLVRNGENTEAFF
TGTGCCAGCAGCTTAGTTCGAAACGGAGAGAACACTGAAGCTTTCTTT
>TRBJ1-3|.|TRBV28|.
CASSLSNTIYF
TGTGCCAGCAGTTTAAGTAACACCATATATTTT
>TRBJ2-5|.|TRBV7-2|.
CASSLAHPRETQYF
TGTGCCAGCAGCTTAGCGCATCCCCGGGAGACCCAGTACTTC
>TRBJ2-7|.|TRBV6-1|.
CASRNGQQINGEQYF
TGTGCCAGCAGAAACGGACAGCAGATTAATGGGGAGCAGTACTTC